This T cell receptor beta chain was identified during a study of vaccination and CD4 T cells after COVID-19. Overall study context: The convalescents were made up of six males and four females, two of whom were Hispanic. Among convalescent patients, three were sampled at day 14 and at days 161 to 241 post-vaccination.

About this clonotype: Antigen: not known.

Study-wide results and limits: Researchers looked at relatively few convalescent patients and had no early post-infection timepoints. In convalescent patients, 304 of 307 vaccine-specific clones were mono-reactive for SARS-CoV-2 spike.

TCRdb fed the PCR reads into MiXCR, producing one record per CDR3 protein. The table records 30,000 or so distinct CDR3 sequences, around 49% of them present only once. The sample's time point: late sampling 161 to 241 days after vaccination in a few convalescent patients. Germline CDR1 reads ENHRY; CDR2 reads SYGVKD. Trimming left V 6 bases short and J 6 bases short, with 17 bases between. CDR3 length: 14 residues. The gene calls are TRBV10-3 and TRBJ1-1, with D maybe TRBD1 (5 bases). Specimen: CD4+ T cells from blood, collected about 7 months after SARS-CoV-2 vaccination. The receptor comes from a human donor who had recovered from COVID-19. The CDR3 nucleotides are TGTGCCATCAGCCCGGGGGAGGGGCGGGCTGAAGCTTTCTTT. This encodes CAISPGEGRAEAFF.